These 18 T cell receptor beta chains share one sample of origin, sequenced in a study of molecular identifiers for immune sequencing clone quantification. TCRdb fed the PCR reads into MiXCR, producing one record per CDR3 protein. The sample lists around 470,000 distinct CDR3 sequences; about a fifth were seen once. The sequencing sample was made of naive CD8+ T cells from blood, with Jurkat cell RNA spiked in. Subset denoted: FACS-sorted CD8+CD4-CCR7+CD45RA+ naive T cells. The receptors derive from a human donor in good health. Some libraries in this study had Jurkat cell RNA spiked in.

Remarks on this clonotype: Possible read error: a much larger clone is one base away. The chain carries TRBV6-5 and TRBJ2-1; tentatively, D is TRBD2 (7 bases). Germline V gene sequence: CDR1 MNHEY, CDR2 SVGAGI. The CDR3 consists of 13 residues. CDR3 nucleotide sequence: TGTGCCAGCAGCTGGGGGGGGGCCAATGAGCAGCTCTTC. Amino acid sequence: CASSWGGANEQLF.

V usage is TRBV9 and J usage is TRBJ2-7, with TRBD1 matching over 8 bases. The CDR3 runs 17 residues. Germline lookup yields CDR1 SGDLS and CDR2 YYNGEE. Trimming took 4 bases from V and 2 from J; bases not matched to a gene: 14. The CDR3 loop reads CASSPRGLAVLPYEQYF. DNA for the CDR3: TGTGCCAGCAGCCCCAGGGGGCTGGCAGTCCTTCCCTACGAGCAGTACTTC.

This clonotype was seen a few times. The CDR3 DNA is TGTGCCAGCAGCTTAGCTATGGACCATGCTGGAAACACCATATATTTT. It codes for CASSLAMDHAGNTIYF. This chain uses TRBV7-6 with TRBJ1-3; D is uncertain. V was pared by 0 bases and J by 2 bases, with 11 bases between. Germline CDR1 and CDR2: SGHVS and FNYEAQ. The CDR3 contains 16 residues.

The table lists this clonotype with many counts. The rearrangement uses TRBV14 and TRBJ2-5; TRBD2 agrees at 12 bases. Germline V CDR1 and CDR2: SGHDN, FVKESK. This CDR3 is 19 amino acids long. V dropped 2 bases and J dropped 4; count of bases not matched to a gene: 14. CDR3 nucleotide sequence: TGTGCCAGCAGCCAAAGTATGACTAGCGGGAGAATTTTGAGAGAGACCCAGTACTTC. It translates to CASSQSMTSGRILRETQYF.

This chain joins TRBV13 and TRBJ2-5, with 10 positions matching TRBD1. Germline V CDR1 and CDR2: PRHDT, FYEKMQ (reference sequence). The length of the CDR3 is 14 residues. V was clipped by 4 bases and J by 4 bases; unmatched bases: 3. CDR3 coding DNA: TGTGCCAGCAGCTGGGACAGGGGACGAGAGACCCAGTACTTC. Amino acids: CASSWDRGRETQYF. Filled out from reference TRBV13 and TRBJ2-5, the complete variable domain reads AAGVIQSPRHLIKEKRETATLKCYPIPRHDTVYWYQQGPGQDPQFLISFYEKMQSDKGSIPDRFSAQQFSDYHSELNMSSLELGDSALYFCASSWDRGRETQYFGPGTRLLVL.

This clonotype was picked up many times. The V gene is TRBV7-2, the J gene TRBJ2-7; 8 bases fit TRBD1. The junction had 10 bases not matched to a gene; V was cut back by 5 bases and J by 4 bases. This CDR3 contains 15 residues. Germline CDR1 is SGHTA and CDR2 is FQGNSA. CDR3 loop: CASSHGTGSTYEQYF. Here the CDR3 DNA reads TGTGCCAGCAGCCACGGGACAGGCTCAACGTACGAGCAGTACTTC.

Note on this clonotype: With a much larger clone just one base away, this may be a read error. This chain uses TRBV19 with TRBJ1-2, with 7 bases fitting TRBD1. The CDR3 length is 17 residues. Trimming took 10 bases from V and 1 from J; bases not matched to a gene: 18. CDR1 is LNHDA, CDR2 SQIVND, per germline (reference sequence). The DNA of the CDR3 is TGTGCCACCGTGGCCGGGACAGCGAACCCCCGTAACTATGGCTACACCTTC. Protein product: CATVAGTANPRNYGYTF.

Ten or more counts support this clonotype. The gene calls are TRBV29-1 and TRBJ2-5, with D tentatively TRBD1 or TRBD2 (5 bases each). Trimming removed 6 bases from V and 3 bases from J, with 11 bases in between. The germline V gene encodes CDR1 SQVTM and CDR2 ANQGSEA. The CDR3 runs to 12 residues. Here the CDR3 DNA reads TGCAGCGTACATGGGGGTAAAGAGACCCAGTACTTC. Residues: CSVHGGKETQYF. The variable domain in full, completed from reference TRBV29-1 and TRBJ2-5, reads SAVISQKPSRDICQRGTSLTIQCQVDSQVTMMFWYRQQPGQSLTLIATANQGSEATYESGFVIDKFPISRPNLTFSTLTVSNMSPEDSSIYLCSVHGGKETQYFGPGTRLLVL.

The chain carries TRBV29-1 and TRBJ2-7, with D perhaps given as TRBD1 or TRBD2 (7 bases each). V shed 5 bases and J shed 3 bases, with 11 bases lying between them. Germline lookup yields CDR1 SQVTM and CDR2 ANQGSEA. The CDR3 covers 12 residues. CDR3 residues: CSVSRGGYEQYF. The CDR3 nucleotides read TGCAGCGTTTCCAGGGGGGGCTACGAGCAGTACTTC.

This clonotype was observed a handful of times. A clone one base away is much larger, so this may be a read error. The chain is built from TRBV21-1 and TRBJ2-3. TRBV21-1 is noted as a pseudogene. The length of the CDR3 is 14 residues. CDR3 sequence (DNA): TGTGCCAGCAGCAGAAGAGCTGCCACAGATACGCAGTATTTT. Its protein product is CASSRRAATDTQYF.

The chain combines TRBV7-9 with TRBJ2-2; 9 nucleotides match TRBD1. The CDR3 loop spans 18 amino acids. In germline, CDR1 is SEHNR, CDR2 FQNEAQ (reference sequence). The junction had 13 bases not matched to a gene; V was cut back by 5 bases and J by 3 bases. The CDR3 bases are TGTGCCAGCAGCCTAACCCGACCGGGACAGGGAGACACCGGGGAGCTGTTTTTT. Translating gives CASSLTRPGQGDTGELFF.

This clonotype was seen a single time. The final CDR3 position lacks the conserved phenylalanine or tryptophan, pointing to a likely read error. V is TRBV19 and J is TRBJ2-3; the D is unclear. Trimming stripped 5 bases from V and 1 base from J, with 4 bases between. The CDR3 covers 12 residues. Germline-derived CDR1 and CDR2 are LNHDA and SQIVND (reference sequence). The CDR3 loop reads CASSQGTDTQYS. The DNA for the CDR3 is TGTGCCAGTAGTCAGGGCACAGATACGCAGTATTCT.

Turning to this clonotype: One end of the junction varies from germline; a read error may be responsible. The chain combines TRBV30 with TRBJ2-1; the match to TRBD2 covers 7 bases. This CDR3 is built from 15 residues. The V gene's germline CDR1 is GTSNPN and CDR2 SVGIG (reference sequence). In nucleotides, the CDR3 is TGTGCCTGGACTTCTGGGGCGGGAGTCTACGATGAGCAGCTCTTC. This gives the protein CAWTSGAGVYDEQLF.

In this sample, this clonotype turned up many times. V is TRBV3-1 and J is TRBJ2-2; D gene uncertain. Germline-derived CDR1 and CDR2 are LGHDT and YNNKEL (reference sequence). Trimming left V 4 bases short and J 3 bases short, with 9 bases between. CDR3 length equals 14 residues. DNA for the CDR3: TGTGCCAGCAGCCCCCGACCTGACACCGGGGAGCTGTTTTTT. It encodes CASSPRPDTGELFF. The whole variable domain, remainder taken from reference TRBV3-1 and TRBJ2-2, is DTAVSQTPKYLVTQMGNDKSIKCEQNLGHDTMYWYKQDSKKFLKIMFSYNNKELIINETVPNRFSPKSPDKAHLNLHINSLELGDSAVYFCASSPRPDTGELFFGEGSRLTVL.

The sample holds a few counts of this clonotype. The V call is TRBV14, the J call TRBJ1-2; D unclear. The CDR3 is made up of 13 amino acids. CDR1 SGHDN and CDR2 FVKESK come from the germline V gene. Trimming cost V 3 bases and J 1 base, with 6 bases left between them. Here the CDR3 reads CASSHGHNYGYTF. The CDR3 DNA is TGTGCCAGCAGCCACGGGCATAACTATGGCTACACCTTC. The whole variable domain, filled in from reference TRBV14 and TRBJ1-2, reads EAGVTQFPSHSVIEKGQTVTLRCDPISGHDNLYWYRRVMGKEIKFLLHFVKESKQDESGMPNNRFLAERTGGTYSTLKVQPAELEDSGVYFCASSHGHNYGYTFGSGTRLTVV.

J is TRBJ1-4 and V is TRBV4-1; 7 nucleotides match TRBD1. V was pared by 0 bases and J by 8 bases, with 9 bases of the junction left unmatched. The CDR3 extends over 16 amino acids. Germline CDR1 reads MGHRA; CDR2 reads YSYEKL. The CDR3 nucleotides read TGCGCCAGCAGCCAAGATCCGACAGGGAGTAGGGAAAAACTGTTTTTT. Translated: CASSQDPTGSREKLFF.

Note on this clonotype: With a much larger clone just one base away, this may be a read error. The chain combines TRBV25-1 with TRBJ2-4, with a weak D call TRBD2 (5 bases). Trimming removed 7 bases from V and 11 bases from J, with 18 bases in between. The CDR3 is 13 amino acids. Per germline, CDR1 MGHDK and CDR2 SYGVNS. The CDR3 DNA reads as TGTGCCAGCAACCCACCCCTGAGGGTGGTTCAGTACTTC. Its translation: CASNPPLRVVQYF.

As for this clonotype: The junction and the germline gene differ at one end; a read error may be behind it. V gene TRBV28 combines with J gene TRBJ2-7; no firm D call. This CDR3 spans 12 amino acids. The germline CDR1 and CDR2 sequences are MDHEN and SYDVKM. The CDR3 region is CTSRGEAYEQYF. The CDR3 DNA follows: TGTACCAGCAGAGGAGAGGCCTACGAGCAGTACTTC.